This record concerns one TCR beta chain sequence. The antigen is undetermined. Stated time point: blood at routine non-recurrence follow-up after resection. Individually, TCR cDNA molecules were each labelled with a unique molecular identifier. TCRdb reprocessed the 5' RACE reads via MiXCR and lists one record per CDR3 protein. The top ten clones hold 20% to 25% of a sample with more than 75,000 distinct CDR3 sequences, approximately 19% of them seen once. These data come from a study of spatial heterogeneity in lung cancer. Study background: Sequencing covered available follow-up PBMC samples collected a median of roughly 2 years after resection. Each time, sequencing found more beta-chain sequences than alpha-chain sequences.

The CDR3 spans 13 residues. Looked up from germline, CDR1 is DFQATT and CDR2 is SNEGSKA (reference sequence). Losses at the gene ends were 6 bases for V and 0 bases for J; bases not matched to a gene: 5. Findings of the study overall: Tumor TCRs that were ubiquitous and expanded showed up in blood more at resection than follow-up.

The source material was PBMCs, sampled at follow-up. J is TRBJ2-7 and V is TRBV20-1; 7 bases align to TRBD2. The source of this sequence is a male donor with early-stage non-small cell lung cancer. CDR3 in amino acids: CSASRTSSYEQYF. In DNA form, the CDR3 reads TGCAGTGCCTCCCGGACTAGCTCCTACGAGCAGTACTTC.